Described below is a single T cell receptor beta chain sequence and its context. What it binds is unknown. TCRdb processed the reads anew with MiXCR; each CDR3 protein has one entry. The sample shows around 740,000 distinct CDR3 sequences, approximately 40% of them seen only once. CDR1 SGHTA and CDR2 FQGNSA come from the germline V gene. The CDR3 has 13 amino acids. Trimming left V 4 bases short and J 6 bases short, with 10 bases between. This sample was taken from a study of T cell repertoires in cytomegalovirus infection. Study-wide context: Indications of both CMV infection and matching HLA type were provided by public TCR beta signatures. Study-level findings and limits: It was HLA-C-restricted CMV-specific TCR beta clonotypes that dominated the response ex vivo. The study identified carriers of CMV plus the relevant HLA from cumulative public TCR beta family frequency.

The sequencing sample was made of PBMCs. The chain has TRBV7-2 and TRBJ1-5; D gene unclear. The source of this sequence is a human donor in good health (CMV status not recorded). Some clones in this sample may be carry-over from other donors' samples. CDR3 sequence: CASSSNRFQPQHF. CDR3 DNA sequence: TGTGCCAGCAGCTCCAACAGATTTCAGCCCCAGCATTTT.